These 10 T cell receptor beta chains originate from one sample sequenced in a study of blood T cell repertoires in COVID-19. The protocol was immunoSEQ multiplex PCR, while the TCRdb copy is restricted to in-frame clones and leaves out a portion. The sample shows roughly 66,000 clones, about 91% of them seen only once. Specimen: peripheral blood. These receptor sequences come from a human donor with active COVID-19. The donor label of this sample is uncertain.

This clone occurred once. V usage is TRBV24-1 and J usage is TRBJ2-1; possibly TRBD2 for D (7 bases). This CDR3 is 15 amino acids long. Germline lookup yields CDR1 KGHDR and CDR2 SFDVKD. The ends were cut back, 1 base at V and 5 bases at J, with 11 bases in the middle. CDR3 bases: TGTGCCACCAGTGATTTAGGGGGGGGACACAATGAGCAGTTCTTC. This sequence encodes CATSDLGGGHNEQFF.

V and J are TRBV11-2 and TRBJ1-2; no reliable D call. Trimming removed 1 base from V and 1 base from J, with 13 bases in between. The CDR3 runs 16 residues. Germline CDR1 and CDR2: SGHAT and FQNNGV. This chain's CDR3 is CASSLGLARYNYGYTF. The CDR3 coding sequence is TGTGCCAGCAGCTTAGGTTTGGCCAGGTATAACTATGGCTACACCTTC.

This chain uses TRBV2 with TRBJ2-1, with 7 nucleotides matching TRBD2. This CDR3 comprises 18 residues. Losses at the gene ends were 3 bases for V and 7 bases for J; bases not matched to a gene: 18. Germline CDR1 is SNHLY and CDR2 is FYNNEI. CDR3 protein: CASSDRFTSASKNNEQFF. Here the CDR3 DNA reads TGTGCCAGCAGTGACCGCTTTACTAGCGCCAGCAAGAATAATGAGCAGTTCTTC.

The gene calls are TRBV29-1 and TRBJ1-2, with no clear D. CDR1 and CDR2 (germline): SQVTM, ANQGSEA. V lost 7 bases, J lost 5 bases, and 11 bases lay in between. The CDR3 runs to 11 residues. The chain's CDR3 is CSDDGGYGYTF. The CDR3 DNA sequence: TGCAGCGACGACGGAGGGTATGGCTACACCTTC.

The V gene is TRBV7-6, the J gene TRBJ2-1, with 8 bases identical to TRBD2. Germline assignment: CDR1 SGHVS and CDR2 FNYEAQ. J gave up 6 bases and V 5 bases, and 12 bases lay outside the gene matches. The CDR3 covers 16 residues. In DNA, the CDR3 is TGTGCCAGCAGCACTCTAGCGGGTCAAGGGGGCAATGAGCAGTTCTTC. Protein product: CASSTLAGQGGNEQFF.

The CDR3 is CASSPDSQETQYF. CDR3 nucleotides: TGTGCCAGCTCACCGGACAGCCAAGAGACCCAGTACTTC. This rearrangement joins TRBV18 to TRBJ2-5, with D perhaps matching TRBD1 (6 bases). The CDR3 has 13 residues. Trimming stripped 3 bases from V and 1 base from J, with 6 bases between. CDR1 and CDR2 from the germline V gene are KGHSH and LQKENI.

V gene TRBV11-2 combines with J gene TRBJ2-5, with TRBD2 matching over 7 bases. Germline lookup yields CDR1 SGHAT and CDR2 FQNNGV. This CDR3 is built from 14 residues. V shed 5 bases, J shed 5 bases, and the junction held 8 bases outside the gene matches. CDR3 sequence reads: CASSGLTGGETQYF. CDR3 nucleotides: TGTGCCAGCAGCGGGTTGACGGGAGGTGAGACCCAGTACTTC.

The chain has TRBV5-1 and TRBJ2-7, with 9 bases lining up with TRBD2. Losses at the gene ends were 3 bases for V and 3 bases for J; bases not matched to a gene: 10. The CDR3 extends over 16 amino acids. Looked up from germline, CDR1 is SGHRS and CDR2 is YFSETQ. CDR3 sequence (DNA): TGCGCCAGCAGCTCCTTTGGTAGCGGGGGACTCTACGAGCAGTACTTC. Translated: CASSSFGSGGLYEQYF.

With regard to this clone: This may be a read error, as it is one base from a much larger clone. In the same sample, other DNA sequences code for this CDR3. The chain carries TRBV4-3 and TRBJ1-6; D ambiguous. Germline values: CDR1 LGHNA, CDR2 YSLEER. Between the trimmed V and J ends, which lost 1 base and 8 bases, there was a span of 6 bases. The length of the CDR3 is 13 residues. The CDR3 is CASSQVEDSPLHF. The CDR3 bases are TGCGCCAGCAGCCAAGTGGAGGATTCACCCCTCCACTTT.

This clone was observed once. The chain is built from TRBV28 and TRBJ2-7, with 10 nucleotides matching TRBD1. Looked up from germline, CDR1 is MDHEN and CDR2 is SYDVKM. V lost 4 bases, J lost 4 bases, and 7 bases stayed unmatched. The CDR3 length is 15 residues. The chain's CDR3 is CASSSTGGEGYEQYF. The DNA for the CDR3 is TGTGCCAGCAGTTCGACAGGGGGCGAGGGTTACGAGCAGTACTTC.